This passage covers 25 T cell receptor beta chains from one sample sequenced in a study of OX40 agonist ivuxolimab in advanced cancers. TCRdb's table, derived via immunoSEQ multiplex PCR, lists solely in-frame clones and lacks some. This table holds under 25,000 clones, over 75% found once. The sample in question was CD4+ or CD8+ T cells sorted from blood, obtained in a trial of the OX40 agonist ivuxolimab. The receptor source for this set is an adult with an advanced solid tumor such as melanoma, head and neck, liver or kidney cancer.

The chain uses TRBV19 and TRBJ1-4, with no clear D. V was pared by 3 bases and J by 2 bases, with 10 bases between. This CDR3 region has 15 residues. Germline-derived CDR1 and CDR2 are LNHDA and SQIVND (reference sequence). The CDR3 DNA reads as TGTGCCAGTAGTATTGGGAGGCCGACTAATGAAAAACTGTTTTTT. Protein: CASSIGRPTNEKLFF.

The chain joins TRBV19 to TRBJ1-3; D unresolved. This CDR3 is 13 amino acids long. Deletions cut 4 bases from V and 8 bases from J, with 12 bases between. Looked up from germline, CDR1 is LNHDA and CDR2 is SQIVND (reference sequence). Here the CDR3 reads CASSTIPVYTIYF. The CDR3 nucleotides are TGTGCCAGTAGTACCATTCCAGTGTACACCATATATTTT.

This sequence joins TRBV25-1 and TRBJ1-1, with 11 bases aligning to TRBD1. The CDR3 covers 15 residues. CDR1 is MGHDK, CDR2 SYGVNS, per germline. V lost 6 bases to trimming and J lost 5 bases; unmatched junction nucleotides: 8. CDR3 residues: CASRLSRDRGTEAFF. The DNA of the CDR3 is TGTGCCAGCAGGCTGTCCCGGGACAGGGGGACTGAAGCTTTCTTT.

The sample holds one count of this clone. The J gene is TRBJ2-1, the V gene TRBV18; TRBD2 agrees at 12 bases. The CDR3 has 18 amino acids. After removal of 5 bases from V and 0 bases from J, the junction contained 8 bases not matched to a gene. Germline-derived CDR1 and CDR2 are KGHSH and LQKENI. DNA of the CDR3: TGTGCCAGCTCATCCTTGGGACTAGCGGGTCTCTCCTACAATGAGCAGTTCTTC. It specifies CASSSLGLAGLSYNEQFF.

This sequence joins TRBV19 and TRBJ2-2; D is uncertain. Germline loops: CDR1 LNHDA, CDR2 SQIVND (reference sequence). The CDR3 runs to 13 residues. The ends were cut back, 1 base at V and 4 bases at J, with 4 bases in the middle. In DNA form, the CDR3 reads TGTGCCAGTAGTATAGCTAGCACCGGGGAGCTGTTTTTT. Protein product: CASSIASTGELFF. The full variable domain, completed using reference TRBV19 and TRBJ2-2, is DGGITQSPKYLFRKEGQNVTLSCEQNLNHDAMYWYRQDPGQGLRLIYYSQIVNDFQKGDIAEGYSVSREKKESFPLTVTSAQKNPTAFYLCASSIASTGELFFGEGSRLTVL.

The table lists this clone with a few counts. This chain joins TRBV7-9 and TRBJ2-3; perhaps D is TRBD1 or TRBD2 (5 bases each). Deletions cut 6 bases from V and 1 base from J, with 14 bases between. This CDR3 contains 15 residues. Germline V CDR1 and CDR2: SEHNR, FQNEAQ (reference sequence). CDR3 sequence: CASSPDSGGTDTQYF. The CDR3 DNA reads as TGTGCCAGCAGTCCAGACAGCGGAGGCACAGATACGCAGTATTTT.

This clone showed up just once. This chain connects TRBV9 to TRBJ2-5; 11 nucleotides match TRBD2. CDR1 and CDR2 from the germline V gene are SGDLS and YYNGEE. The ends lost 0 bases at V and 4 bases at J; junction bases unmatched: 5. CDR3 length: 16 residues. The DNA for the CDR3 is TGTGCCAGCAGCGTAGCCCCTAGCGGGGGGACAGAGACCCAGTACTTC. Protein product: CASSVAPSGGTETQYF.

The J gene is TRBJ2-7, the V gene TRBV4-1; D may match TRBD1 or TRBD2 (5 bases each). The CDR3 contains 14 residues. Trimming stripped 2 bases from V and 1 base from J, with 9 bases between. Germline CDR1 MGHRA, CDR2 YSYEKL. The CDR3 sequence: CASSQLWGSYEQYF. DNA of the CDR3: TGCGCCAGCAGCCAACTCTGGGGGTCCTACGAGCAGTACTTC.

V and J are TRBV5-1 and TRBJ2-1; 12 bases match TRBD1. CDR1 and CDR2 from the germline V gene are SGHRS and YFSETQ. Trimming took 6 bases from V and 8 from J; bases not matched to a gene: 9. This CDR3 has 15 amino acids. The CDR3 DNA follows: TGCGCCAGCAACAAAGGGACAGGGGGCCTAGATGAGCAGTTCTTC. It is translated as CASNKGTGGLDEQFF.

The chain carries TRBV6-1 and TRBJ1-1; D gene ambiguous. The CDR3 contains 13 residues. Deletions cut 6 bases from V and 1 base from J, with 9 bases between. Germline V gene lookup returns CDR1 MNHNS and CDR2 SASEGT. The CDR3 sequence: CASRATENTEAFF. CDR3 bases: TGTGCCAGCAGAGCGACCGAGAACACTGAAGCTTTCTTT.

The chain recombines TRBV30 with TRBJ2-1; the D call may be TRBD1 or TRBD2 (6 bases each). Germline V gives CDR1 GTSNPN, CDR2 SVGIG (reference sequence). V lost 3 bases, J lost 7 bases, and 19 bases lay in between. The CDR3 covers 15 residues. The CDR3 coding sequence is TGTGCCTGGAGAATGGCTAGCGTAGGGGGAAATGAGCAGTTCTTC. Its protein is CAWRMASVGGNEQFF. The full variable domain, its missing parts supplied by reference TRBV30 and TRBJ2-1, is SQTIHQWPATLVQPVGSPLSLECTVEGTSNPNLYWYRQAAGRGLQLLFYSVGIGQISSEVPQNLSASRPQDRQFILSSKKLLLSDSGFYLCAWRMASVGGNEQFFGPGTRLTVL.

CDR3 DNA sequence: TGCGCCAGCAGCCCGACCCGGGGGGGCGGATTAGAGACCCAGTACTTC. It codes for CASSPTRGGGLETQYF. The chain joins TRBV5-1 to TRBJ2-5; 8 bases map to TRBD2. Germline V lookup: CDR1 SGHRS, CDR2 YFSETQ. This CDR3 comprises 16 residues. The V and J ends lost 4 bases and 4 bases, in that order; junction bases with no gene match: 12.

The table lists this clone with a count of one. The chain uses TRBV28 and TRBJ2-5; D call uncertain. Germline-derived CDR1 and CDR2 are MDHEN and SYDVKM. V lost 6 bases and J lost 2, with 7 bases in between. This CDR3 has 12 residues. Written as DNA, the CDR3 is TGTGCCAGCAGAATCGGACAAGAGACCCAGTACTTC. Protein product: CASRIGQETQYF.

In the case of this clone: Other DNA sequences in the same sample also yield this CDR3. The V call is TRBV5-1, the J call TRBJ2-7; D remains unclear. The CDR3 spans 14 residues. CDR1 and CDR2 from the germline V gene are SGHRS and YFSETQ. Trimming shortened V by 0 bases and J by 2 bases, and 9 bases separated the two germline ends. CDR3 loop: CASSLGGVTYEQYF. DNA for the CDR3: TGCGCCAGCAGCTTGGGAGGAGTAACCTACGAGCAGTACTTC.

This clone was detected once. The J gene is TRBJ2-5, the V gene TRBV5-1; TRBD2 matches 9 bases. Trimming removed 0 bases from V and 1 base from J; junction bases left unmatched: 1. Germline CDR1 is SGHRS and CDR2 is YFSETQ. This CDR3 spans 15 amino acids. The CDR3 sequence is CASSLVAGVQETQYF. DNA for the CDR3: TGCGCCAGCAGCTTGGTAGCGGGAGTCCAAGAGACCCAGTACTTC.

The J gene is TRBJ2-1, the V gene TRBV19; weak D call: TRBD2 (5 bases). Deletions cut 5 bases from V and 9 bases from J, with 17 bases between. Germline assignment: CDR1 LNHDA and CDR2 SQIVND (reference sequence). The CDR3 length is 14 residues. CDR3 protein: CASSARTRTPEQFF. CDR3 coding DNA: TGTGCCAGTAGTGCAAGAACGCGGACTCCTGAGCAGTTCTTC.

This sequence joins TRBV28 and TRBJ2-4, with D possibly TRBD1 on 6 matching bases. Trimming pared 6 bases from V and 1 base from J, leaving 13 bases between. The germline V gene encodes CDR1 MDHEN and CDR2 SYDVKM. The CDR3 contains 15 residues. The CDR3 coding sequence is TGTGCCAGCAGCGAACAGGGTTTGGCCAAAAACATTCAGTACTTC. It specifies CASSEQGLAKNIQYF.

The chain is built from TRBV6-5 and TRBJ2-7; tentatively, D is TRBD1 (5 bases). CDR3 length: 14 amino acids. The germline V gene has CDR1 MNHEY and CDR2 SVGAGI. Trimming took off 7 bases at V and 0 bases at J, with 13 bases between the two ends. The CDR3 loop is CASTQTGLSYEQYF. DNA of the CDR3: TGTGCCAGCACCCAAACAGGCCTCTCCTACGAGCAGTACTTC.

This chain joins TRBV7-2 and TRBJ1-2; TRBD1 aligns across 9 bases. The junction had 10 bases not matched to a gene; V was cut back by 4 bases and J by 4 bases. The germline V gene encodes CDR1 SGHTA and CDR2 FQGNSA. The CDR3 loop spans 16 amino acids. The CDR3 is CASSSGMGQGPYGYTF. CDR3 sequence (DNA): TGTGCCAGCAGCTCCGGTATGGGACAGGGACCCTATGGCTACACCTTC.

The chain is built from TRBV5-1 and TRBJ2-1; no firm D call. V lost 2 bases, J lost 0 bases, and 3 bases lay in between. Germline lookup yields CDR1 SGHRS and CDR2 YFSETQ. This CDR3 comprises 13 residues. The CDR3 sequence is CASSFPSYNEQFF. Written as DNA, the CDR3 is TGCGCCAGCAGCTTCCCCTCCTACAATGAGCAGTTCTTC.

This clone was picked up one time. The rearrangement joins TRBV7-9 to TRBJ2-1; D uncertain. Deletions cut 5 bases from V and 0 bases from J, with 14 bases between. The CDR3 sequence is 16 residues long. The germline V gene has CDR1 SEHNR and CDR2 FQNEAQ (reference sequence). In DNA, the CDR3 is TGTGCCAGCAGCCCAGGCTTCGGAGTCTCCTACAATGAGCAGTTCTTC. Residues: CASSPGFGVSYNEQFF.

The V gene is TRBV7-6, the J gene TRBJ2-5, with a tentative D call TRBD1 (6 bases). Germline CDR1 and CDR2: SGHVS and FNYEAQ. The CDR3 covers 15 residues. The V end was cut by 5 bases, the J end by 1 base, with 14 bases between. CDR3 in amino acids: CASSPRRTVQETQYF. Written as DNA, the CDR3 is TGTGCCAGCAGCCCCCGCCGGACAGTCCAAGAGACCCAGTACTTC.

The chain is built from TRBV5-8 and TRBJ2-7, with D possibly being TRBD1 or TRBD2 (5 bases each). With 9 bases removed from V and 0 bases from J, the gap between germline ends came to 19 bases. Looked up from germline, CDR1 is SGHTS and CDR2 is YDEGEE. The CDR3 extends over 15 amino acids. The CDR3 spells CATSGRPRTSYEQYF. CDR3 nucleotides: TGTGCCACCTCGGGACGGCCACGGACCTCCTACGAGCAGTACTTC.

The V call is TRBV11-3, the J call TRBJ2-1; 11 nucleotides line up with TRBD2. Unmatched junction bases numbered 4, after V lost 3 bases and J lost 9 bases. From germline, CDR1 is SGHNT and CDR2 YENEEA. The CDR3 sequence is 14 residues long. In DNA form, the CDR3 reads TGTGCCAGCAGCTTTAGCGGGGGGGTATCTGAGCAGTTCTTC. Protein sequence: CASSFSGGVSEQFF.

The genes are TRBV18 and TRBJ2-7, with 11 bases matching TRBD2. V gave up 5 bases and J gave up 5 bases; unmatched junction bases: 2. Germline CDR1 and CDR2: KGHSH and LQKENI. The CDR3 is 13 amino acids. Here the CDR3 reads CASSILAGDEQYF. Here the CDR3 DNA reads TGTGCCAGCTCAATACTAGCGGGAGACGAGCAGTACTTC. Variable domain in full (rest from reference TRBV18 and TRBJ2-7): NAGVMQNPRHLVRRRGQEARLRCSPMKGHSHVYWYRQLPEEGLKFMVYLQKENIIDESGMPKERFSAEFPKEGPSILRIQQVVRGDSAAYFCASSILAGDEQYFGPGTRLTVT.